This T cell receptor (beta chain) was retrieved from a study of T cell responses to AZD1222 COVID-19 vaccine listed by TCRdb under 2021. Notes on the research overall: A total of about 250 trial participants underwent TCR sequencing, of whom approximately 200 had received two doses of AZD1222 and 26 had received two doses of the MenACWY control vaccine. Trial participants were enrolled into age subgroups of 18-55, 56-69 and 70-plus years, which contained about 150, 28 and 57 TCR-sequenced participants, respectively.

The study at large found these results: Reportedly, close to half of the unique spike-specific TCRs recognized epitopes lying outside the regions that are mutated in the B.1.351 and B.1.1.7 variants. Conclusions about previously exposed vaccinees were limited because only six or seven AZD1222 recipients were SARS-CoV-2 seropositive at baseline. After two AZD1222 doses, spike-specific TCR breadth and depth were significantly higher than at day 0 and than in MenACWY recipients. The 56-69-year group was small, and its depth increase did not reach significance, likely because of low power. Participants were mostly white British and included more females than males, and it was suggested by the authors that clonal diversity may have been underestimated. CD4 TCRs associated with the vaccine covered the entire spike protein, and the dominant responses were in regions 160-218 and 743-854. Because no day 14 peak-response samples were available, repertoires were characterized only after the peak T cell response.

The CDR3 regions of human TCRbeta chains were subjected to immunosequencing. Per the source publication's procedure: Repertoire TCRs were matched against a reference library of SARS-CoV-2-specific TCRs generated with the MIRA antigen-specificity platform. Breadth was defined as the fraction of unique TCRs that were SARS-CoV-2-associated, and depth was defined as the fraction of total T cells that were SARS-CoV-2-associated. Using the MIRA data, each spike-specific TCR was mapped to the spike region that the TCR reacts to and placed in a CD4 or CD8 class. Log10-transformed breadth and depth values were compared by one-way ANOVA with Sidak's multiple comparisons tests. In its TCRdb copy, this immuneACCESS table keeps in-frame sequences only and misses some clones. Where compared with another copy, unresolved V genes explain less than half of these, and the others have no known cause. V and J calls and clone size follow that table, whereas D and trimming were derived from the DNA. In all, the sample holds under 150,000 clones, and roughly 87% of those were seen once. The top ten clones comprise around 2.5% of the sample.

This specimen's time point label, per the study, means: about 28 days (+/-7) after the second vaccine dose. AZD1222 recipients whose second dose came at about 4 weeks and those whose second dose came at about 12 weeks were combined into one group, since spike-specific TCR depth and breadth did not differ between the two schedules. Samples from vaccinated people were obtained from the UK trials COV001 and COV002, which included a single-blind randomized controlled phase 2/3 trial of AZD1222 (ChAdOx1 nCoV-19) in healthy adults. For TCRbeta chain sequencing, PBMC samples were collected from trial participants at day 0 and at day 28 after the second dose. On this clone itself: It lacks a known antigen. Per-base quality was not reported, and no clone a single base away is much larger than it.

The germline V gene (reference sequence) gives CDR1 as LGHDT and CDR2 as YNNKEL. Trimming at the junction amounts to 3 bases on V and 2 bases on J, and the germline ends lie 14 bases apart. Inclusive of the bounding cysteine and phenylalanine, the CDR3 is 16 residues long. The kept DNA is CDR3 alone, 48 bases in frame from the first base. The specimen comprised peripheral blood, sampled 28 days after the second AZD1222 dose. Rearrangement joined TRBV3-1 (or the pseudogene TRBV3-2) to TRBJ2-4; the D gene is perhaps TRBD2, from 6 matching bases. The TCR originated in an adult who received the AZD1222 COVID-19 vaccine. The DNA sequence is as follows: TGTGCCAGCAGCCACCTGGCGGGGAGTACCAAAAACATTCAGTACTTC. It encodes CASSHLAGSTKNIQYF.